These T cell receptor beta chains were read from a single sample in a study of blood T cell repertoires in COVID-19. Clones were sequenced by immunoSEQ multiplex PCR, and TCRdb holds only the in-frame ones, with some missing. Found here are roughly 400,000 clones, approximately 87% of them singletons; the top ten hold around 10%. What was sequenced was PBMCs or T cells enriched from blood (not recorded which). These receptors were obtained from a woman in her forties or fifties who had recovered from COVID-19. Both conserved end residues are part of each CDR3. Each record gives: V gene, D gene, clone size, J gene, CDR3 length, CDR3 DNA, CDR3 protein. D genes are given only for firm matches. For some rows the clone size is stated as once, few or many, or as a class when expanded; others skip it.

V: TRBV19
D: -
size: -
J: TRBJ1-1
length: 13
DNA: TGTGCCAGTAGTGGCGGTTCGAGGACTGAAGCTTTCTTT
CDR3: CASSGGSRTEAFF

V: TRBV30
D: -
size: -
J: TRBJ1-2
length: 15
DNA: TGTGCCTGGACCCACCTTTGGGACACTAACTATGGCTACACCTTC
CDR3: CAWTHLWDTNYGYTF

V: TRBV2
D: TRBD2
size: -
J: TRBJ2-7
length: 15
DNA: TGTGCCAGCAGACTAGGGACTAGCGGGAACTACGAGCAGTACTTC
CDR3: CASRLGTSGNYEQYF

V: TRBV3-1/TRBV3-2
D: TRBD1
size: -
J: TRBJ2-3
length: 15
DNA: TGTGCCAGCAGCCAAACGGGACAGAGCACAGATACGCAGTATTTT
CDR3: CASSQTGQSTDTQYF

V: TRBV5-1
D: TRBD1
size: -
J: TRBJ2-7
length: 17
DNA: TGCGCCAGCAGCCCCCGGACAGGGGGCCCCCTCTCCTACGAGCAGTACTTC
CDR3: CASSPRTGGPLSYEQYF

V: TRBV7-2
D: TRBD2
size: -
J: TRBJ2-3
length: 18
DNA: TGTGCCAGCAGCTCCCCCCCGGCGCGGGGGGGCCTACCAGATACGCAGTATTTT
CDR3: CASSSPPARGGLPDTQYF

V: TRBV5-6
D: -
size: few
J: TRBJ1-3
length: 16
DNA: TGTGCCAGCAGCTATATTCGTTCCGGAGATGGAAACACCATATATTTT
CDR3: CASSYIRSGDGNTIYF

V: TRBV5-1
D: TRBD1
size: -
J: TRBJ1-6
length: 16
DNA: TGCGCCAGCGCTGTAGATACGGCAGGGGGGATTACACCCCTCCACTTT
CDR3: CASAVDTAGGITPLHF

V: TRBV7-9
D: -
size: -
J: TRBJ1-3
length: 14
DNA: TGTGCCAGCAGCCCCGGGGGCTCTGGAAACACCATATATTTT
CDR3: CASSPGGSGNTIYF

V: TRBV19
D: -
size: once
J: TRBJ1-5
length: 14
DNA: TGTGCCAGTAGTATAGTGGCAGAAAATCAGCCCCAGCATTTT
CDR3: CASSIVAENQPQHF

V: TRBV30
D: -
size: -
J: TRBJ1-1
length: 13
DNA: TGTGCCTGGAGTGCGGGACTTCGGACTGAAGCTTTCTTT
CDR3: CAWSAGLRTEAFF

V: TRBV5-1
D: TRBD1
size: -
J: TRBJ2-2
length: 15
DNA: TGCGCCAGCAGCAAAGGGACAGGTAACACCGGGGAGCTGTTTTTT
CDR3: CASSKGTGNTGELFF

V: TRBV6-5
D: TRBD1
size: -
J: TRBJ1-5
length: 16
DNA: TGTGCCAGCAGTTACTCGATGGGGGACAGGGGGTGGCCCCAGCATTTT
CDR3: CASSYSMGDRGWPQHF

V: TRBV6-1
D: TRBD2
size: once
J: TRBJ2-3
length: 17
DNA: TGTGCCAGCAGTGAAGCGGAAGCGGGGGGTTTCACAGATACGCAGTATTTT
CDR3: CASSEAEAGGFTDTQYF

V: TRBV15
D: -
size: once
J: TRBJ1-2
length: 12
DNA: TGTGCCACCAGCAGAGGGGGGGGTAGCTACACCTTC
CDR3: CATSRGGGSYTF

V: TRBV27
D: -
size: -
J: TRBJ1-1
length: 13
DNA: TGTGCCAGCAGTTTACAGGTGAACACTGAAGCTTTCTTT
CDR3: CASSLQVNTEAFF

V: TRBV5-1
D: -
size: -
J: TRBJ1-2
length: 14
DNA: TGCGCCAGCAGCTCAAAACAGGTTAACTATGGCTACACCTTC
CDR3: CASSSKQVNYGYTF